The 10 T cell receptor beta chains below come from one sample, sequenced in a study of blood T cells in healthy people across ages. It was with a sample-barcoded 5' primer and a J-beta primer mix that a second PCR of about 6 to 12 cycles was run. TCRdb re-called the 5' RACE reads through MiXCR, storing one row per CDR3 protein. This sample has hundreds of thousands of distinct CDR3 sequences; roughly two fifths occur once, and the top ten carry under 25%. The sequencing input was blood. The receptors originated from a woman aged 60-75 years in good health.

The chain carries TRBV20-1 and TRBJ2-1; no clear D gene. Germline V gene sequence: CDR1 DFQATT, CDR2 SNEGSKA (reference sequence). The V gene lost 2 bases and the J gene lost 0 bases, with 5 bases spanning the gap. The CDR3 sequence is 13 residues long. CDR3 in amino acids: CSARSISYNEQFF. The CDR3 DNA sequence: TGCAGTGCTAGATCGATCTCCTACAATGAGCAGTTCTTC.

This clonotype was observed at least ten times. The chain links TRBV29-1 to TRBJ2-7; D uncertain. The CDR3 is made up of 13 amino acids. Germline V CDR1 and CDR2: SQVTM, ANQGSEA. Trimming pared 1 base from V and 3 bases from J, leaving 10 bases between. CDR3 loop: CSVEGPGLYEQYF. CDR3 DNA sequence: TGCAGCGTTGAAGGTCCCGGTCTCTACGAGCAGTACTTC.

V is TRBV7-9 and J is TRBJ1-5, with 11 bases matching TRBD1. CDR1 is SEHNR, CDR2 FQNEAQ, per germline (reference sequence). The CDR3 is 17 residues long. Unmatched junction bases numbered 11, after V lost 5 bases and J lost 5 bases. The CDR3, as DNA: TGTGCCAGCAGCCCATGGGTCGGACAGGGGGCTGATCAGCCCCAGCATTTT. Translating it yields CASSPWVGQGADQPQHF.

The chain employs TRBV7-9 and TRBJ1-2; unclear D gene. Trimming shortened V by 3 bases and J by 3 bases, and 14 bases separated the two germline ends. CDR1 and CDR2 from the germline V gene are SEHNR and FQNEAQ (reference sequence). This CDR3 spans 15 amino acids. The CDR3 bases are TGTGCCAGCAGCTTTGGTGTGGGAAACCACTATGGCTACACCTTC. Translation: CASSFGVGNHYGYTF.

The genes are TRBV3-1 and TRBJ1-6, with a possible D match to TRBD1 (6 bases). Germline loops: CDR1 LGHDT, CDR2 YNNKEL (reference sequence). V lost 4 bases and J lost 7, with 14 bases in between. The CDR3 runs 15 residues. The CDR3 spells CASSPHTGNNSPLHF. The CDR3 bases are TGTGCCAGCAGCCCGCACACAGGGAACAATTCACCCCTCCACTTT.

This chain connects TRBV24-1 to TRBJ2-4; 7 nucleotides match TRBD1. Gene TRBJ2-7 matches the end of the DNA better, so the J call may be wrong. The CDR3 totals 18 residues. Germline V CDR1 and CDR2: KGHDR, SFDVKD. The CDR3 DNA reads as TGTGCCACCAGTGACCCTGGGACAGAACTCAAAGTATTTTACGAGCAGTACTTC. Its translation is CATSDPGTELKVFYEQYF.

J is TRBJ2-3 and V is TRBV15, with 10 bases aligning to TRBD2. This CDR3 contains 15 residues. Germline CDR1 is LNHNV and CDR2 is YYDKDF (reference sequence). J was trimmed by 2 bases and V by 6 bases; bases with no gene match: 5. CDR3 protein: CATRGGTSDTDTQYF. CDR3 nucleotides: TGTGCCACCAGAGGTGGGACTAGCGACACAGATACGCAGTATTTT.

In this sample, this clonotype turned up once. The junction does not match germline at one end; this may be a read error. The rearrangement uses TRBV29-1 and TRBJ1-5; D might be TRBD1 (5 bases). Germline V gene data show CDR1 as SQVTM and CDR2 as ANQGSEA. The CDR3 is 13 amino acids. The CDR3 protein is CSVGDSGNQPRHF. The CDR3 DNA follows: TGCAGCGTTGGCGACAGTGGCAATCAGCCCCGGCATTTT.

The V and J genes are TRBV4-1 and TRBJ2-1; 13 positions match TRBD2. This CDR3 is built from 18 residues. In germline, CDR1 is MGHRA, CDR2 YSYEKL. The J segment lost 8 bases and the V segment lost 0 bases, leaving 10 bases of the junction unmatched. This CDR3 reads CASSQDQKLAGGRDEQFF. CDR3 sequence (DNA): TGCGCCAGCAGCCAAGATCAGAAACTAGCGGGGGGGCGGGATGAGCAGTTCTTC.

This clonotype showed up many times. This chain links TRBV3-1 with TRBJ2-7; no definite D call. CDR1 and CDR2 (germline): LGHDT, YNNKEL (reference sequence). V was clipped by 5 bases and J by 3 bases, with 5 bases between them. The CDR3 consists of 11 residues. CDR3 bases: TGTGCCAGCAGCTTGCTCTACGAGCAGTACTTC. Translation: CASSLLYEQYF.